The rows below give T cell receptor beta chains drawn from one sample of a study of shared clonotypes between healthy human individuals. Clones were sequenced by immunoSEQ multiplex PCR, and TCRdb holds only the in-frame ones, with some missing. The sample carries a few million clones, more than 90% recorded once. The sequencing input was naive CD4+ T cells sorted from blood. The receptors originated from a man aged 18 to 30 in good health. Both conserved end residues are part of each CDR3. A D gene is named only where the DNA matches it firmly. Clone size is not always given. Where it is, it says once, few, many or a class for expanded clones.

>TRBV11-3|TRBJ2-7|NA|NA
CASSCKASRGEQYF
TGTGCCAGCAGCTGTAAAGCGTCACGTGGCGAGCAGTACTTC
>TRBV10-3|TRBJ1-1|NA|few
CAISEGGGTEAFF
TGTGCCATCAGTGAGGGGGGTGGGACTGAAGCTTTCTTT
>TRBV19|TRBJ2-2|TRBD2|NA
CAVSSLADTGELFF
TGTGCCGTTTCCTCCCTAGCGGACACCGGGGAGCTGTTTTTT
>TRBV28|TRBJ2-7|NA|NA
CASSNRVGEQYF
TGTGCCAGCAGTAACAGGGTGGGCGAGCAGTACTTC
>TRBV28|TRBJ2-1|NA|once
CASSLQQNYNEQFF
TGTGCCAGCAGTTTACAACAGAACTACAATGAGCAGTTCTTC
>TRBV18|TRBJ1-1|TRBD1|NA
CASSRGQASEAFF
TGTGCCAGCTCACGCGGACAGGCATCTGAAGCTTTCTTT
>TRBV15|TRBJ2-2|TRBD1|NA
CATSPRTGNTGELFF
TGTGCCACCAGCCCAAGGACAGGGAACACCGGGGAGCTGTTTTTT
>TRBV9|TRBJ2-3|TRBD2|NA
CASSAPKSGGDTDTQYF
TGTGCCAGCAGCGCCCCAAAGAGCGGGGGTGACACAGATACGCAGTATTTT
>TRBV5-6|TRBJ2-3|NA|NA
CASSLTLGDTDTQYF
TGTGCCAGCAGCTTGACCCTAGGCGACACAGATACGCAGTATTTT
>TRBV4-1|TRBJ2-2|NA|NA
CASSLGTDTGELFF
TGCGCCAGCAGCCTCGGCACAGACACCGGGGAGCTGTTTTTT
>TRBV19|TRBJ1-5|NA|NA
CASSIPAERGSNQPQHF
TGTGCCAGTAGTATACCCGCCGAGAGGGGAAGCAATCAGCCCCAGCATTTT